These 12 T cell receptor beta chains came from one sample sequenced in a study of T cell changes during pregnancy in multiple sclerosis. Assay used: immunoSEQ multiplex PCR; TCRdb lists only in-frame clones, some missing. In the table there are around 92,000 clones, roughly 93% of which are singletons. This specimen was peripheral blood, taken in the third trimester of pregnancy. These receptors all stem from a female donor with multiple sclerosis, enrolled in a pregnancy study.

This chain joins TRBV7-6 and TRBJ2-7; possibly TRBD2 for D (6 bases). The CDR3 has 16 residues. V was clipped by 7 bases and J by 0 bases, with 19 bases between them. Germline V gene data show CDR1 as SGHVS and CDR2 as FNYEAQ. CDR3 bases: TGTGCCAGCACCCTCGCAGCTAGCGACAGCTCCTACGAGCAGTACTTC. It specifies CASTLAASDSSYEQYF.

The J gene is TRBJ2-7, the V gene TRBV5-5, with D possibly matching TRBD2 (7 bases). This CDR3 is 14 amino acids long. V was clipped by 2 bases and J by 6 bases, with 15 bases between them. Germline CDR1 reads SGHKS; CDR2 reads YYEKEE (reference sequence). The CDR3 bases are TGTGCCAGCAGCTTTAAGGTGGGGGGGGCCGAGCAGTACTTC. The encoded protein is CASSFKVGGAEQYF. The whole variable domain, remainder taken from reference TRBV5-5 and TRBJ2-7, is DAGVTQSPTHLIKTRGQQVTLRCSPISGHKSVSWYQQVLGQGPQFIFQYYEKEERGRGNFPDRFSARQFPNYSSELNVNALLLGDSALYLCASSFKVGGAEQYFGPGTRLTVT.

The CDR3 protein is CSVEDGGRAVYNEQFF. The CDR3 region has the DNA TGCAGCGTTGAAGATGGGGGGAGGGCAGTCTACAATGAGCAGTTCTTC. This sequence joins TRBV29-1 and TRBJ2-1; 7 bases line up with TRBD2. CDR3 length: 16 amino acids. V lost 0 bases and J lost 3; bases outside the gene matches: 8. CDR1 and CDR2 (germline): SQVTM, ANQGSEA.

DNA for the CDR3: TGTGCCAGCAGTGGCGGGGGGTCCACTCAGCCCCAGCATTTT. It is translated as CASSGGGSTQPQHF. The chain has TRBV2 and TRBJ1-5, with D perhaps matching TRBD1 (5 bases). V lost 4 bases, J lost 6 bases, and 13 bases lay in between. Germline CDR1 SNHLY, CDR2 FYNNEI. The CDR3 is 14 residues long.

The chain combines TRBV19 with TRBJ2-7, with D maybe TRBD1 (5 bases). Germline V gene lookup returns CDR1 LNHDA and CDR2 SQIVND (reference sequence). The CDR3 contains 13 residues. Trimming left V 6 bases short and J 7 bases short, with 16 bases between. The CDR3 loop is CASRPSSGQEQYF. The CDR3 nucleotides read TGTGCCAGTAGGCCTAGTTCAGGGCAGGAGCAGTACTTC.

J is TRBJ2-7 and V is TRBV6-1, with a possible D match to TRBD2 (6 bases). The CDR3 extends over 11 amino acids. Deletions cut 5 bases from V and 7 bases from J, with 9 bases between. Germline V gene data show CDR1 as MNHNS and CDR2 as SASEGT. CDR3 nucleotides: TGTGCCAGCAGTTTCCGGGGGGAGCAGTACTTC. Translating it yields CASSFRGEQYF.

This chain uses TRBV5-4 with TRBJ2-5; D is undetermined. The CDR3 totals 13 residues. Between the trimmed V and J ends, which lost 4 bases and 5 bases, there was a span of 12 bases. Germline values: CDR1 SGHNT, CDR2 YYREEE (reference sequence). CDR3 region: CASSARRRETQYF. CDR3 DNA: TGTGCCAGCAGCGCTAGACGCCGGGAGACCCAGTACTTC.

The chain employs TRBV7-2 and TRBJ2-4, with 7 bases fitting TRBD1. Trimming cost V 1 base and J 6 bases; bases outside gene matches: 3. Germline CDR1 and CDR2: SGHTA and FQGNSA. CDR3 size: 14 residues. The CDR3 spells CASSLGGGGNIQYF. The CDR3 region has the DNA TGTGCCAGCAGCTTAGGAGGGGGCGGAAACATTCAGTACTTC. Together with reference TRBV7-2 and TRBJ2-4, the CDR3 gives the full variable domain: GAGVSQSPSNKVTEKGKDVELRCDPISGHTALYWYRQSLGQGLEFLIYFQGNSAPDKSGLPSDRFSAERTGGSVSTLTIQRTQQEDSAVYLCASSLGGGGNIQYFGAGTRLSVL.

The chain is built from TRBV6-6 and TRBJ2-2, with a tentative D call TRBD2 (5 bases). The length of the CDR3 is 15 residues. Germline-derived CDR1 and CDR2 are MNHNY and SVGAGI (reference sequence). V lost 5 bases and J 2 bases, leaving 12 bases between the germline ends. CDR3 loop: CASSPRTENTGELFF. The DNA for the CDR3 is TGTGCCAGCAGTCCAAGGACTGAAAACACCGGGGAGCTGTTTTTT.

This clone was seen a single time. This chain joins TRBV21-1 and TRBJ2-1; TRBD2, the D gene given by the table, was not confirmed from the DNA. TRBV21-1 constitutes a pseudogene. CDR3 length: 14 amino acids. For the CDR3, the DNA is TGTGCCAGCAGCAAACCCGGGAGCTACAATGAGCAGTTCTTC. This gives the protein CASSKPGSYNEQFF.

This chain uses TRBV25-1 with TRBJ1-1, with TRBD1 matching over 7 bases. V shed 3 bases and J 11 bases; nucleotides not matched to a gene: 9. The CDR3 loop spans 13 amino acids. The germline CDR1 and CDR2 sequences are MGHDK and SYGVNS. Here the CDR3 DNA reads TGTGCCAGCAGTGACGTGGGACAGCAGCTTGCTTTCTTT. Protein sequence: CASSDVGQQLAFF.

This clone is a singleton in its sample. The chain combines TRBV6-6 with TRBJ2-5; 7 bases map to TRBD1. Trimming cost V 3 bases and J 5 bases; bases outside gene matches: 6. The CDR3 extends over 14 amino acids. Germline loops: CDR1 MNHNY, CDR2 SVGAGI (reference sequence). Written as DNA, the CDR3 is TGTGCCAGCAGTTATGAGGGGGCAGGGGAGACCCAGTACTTC. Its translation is CASSYEGAGETQYF.